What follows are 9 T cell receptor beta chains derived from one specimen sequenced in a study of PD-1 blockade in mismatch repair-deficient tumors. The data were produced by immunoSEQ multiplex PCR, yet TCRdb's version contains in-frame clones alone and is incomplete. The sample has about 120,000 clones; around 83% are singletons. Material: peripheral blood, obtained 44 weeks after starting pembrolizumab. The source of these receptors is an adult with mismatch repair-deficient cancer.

CDR3 sequence: CASSNSYHRVSQETQYF. CDR3 bases: TGTGCCAGTAGTAATAGCTACCACAGGGTCAGTCAAGAGACCCAGTACTTC. J is TRBJ2-5 and V is TRBV19; a possible D gene is TRBD1 (6 bases). The CDR3 has 17 amino acids. Trimming cost V 4 bases and J 2 bases, with 20 bases left between them. CDR1 is LNHDA, CDR2 SQIVND, per germline (reference sequence).

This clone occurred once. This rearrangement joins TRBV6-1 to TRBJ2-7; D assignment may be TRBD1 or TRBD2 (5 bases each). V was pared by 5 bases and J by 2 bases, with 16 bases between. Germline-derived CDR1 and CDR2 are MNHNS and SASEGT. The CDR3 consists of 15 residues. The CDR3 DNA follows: TGTGCCAGCAGTCAATTTTACCGGGGCACCTACGAGCAGTACTTC. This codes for CASSQFYRGTYEQYF.

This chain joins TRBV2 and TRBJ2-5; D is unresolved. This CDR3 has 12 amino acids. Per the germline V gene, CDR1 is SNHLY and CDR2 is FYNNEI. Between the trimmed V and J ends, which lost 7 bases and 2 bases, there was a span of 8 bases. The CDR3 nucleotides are TGTGCCAGCACTATGGAACAAGAGACCCAGTACTTC. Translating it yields CASTMEQETQYF.

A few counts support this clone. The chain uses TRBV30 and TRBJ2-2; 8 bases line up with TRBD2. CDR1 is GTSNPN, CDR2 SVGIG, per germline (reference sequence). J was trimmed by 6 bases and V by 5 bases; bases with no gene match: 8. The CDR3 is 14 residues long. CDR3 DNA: TGTGCCTGGGTGACTAGCGTCGGGTCCGGGGAGCTGTTTTTT. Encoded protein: CAWVTSVGSGELFF.

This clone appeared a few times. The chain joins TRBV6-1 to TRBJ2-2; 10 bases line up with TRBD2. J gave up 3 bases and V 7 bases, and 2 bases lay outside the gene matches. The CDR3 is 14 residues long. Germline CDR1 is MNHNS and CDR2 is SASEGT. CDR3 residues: CASKREGDTGELFF. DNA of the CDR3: TGTGCCAGCAAGCGGGAGGGAGACACCGGGGAGCTGTTTTTT.

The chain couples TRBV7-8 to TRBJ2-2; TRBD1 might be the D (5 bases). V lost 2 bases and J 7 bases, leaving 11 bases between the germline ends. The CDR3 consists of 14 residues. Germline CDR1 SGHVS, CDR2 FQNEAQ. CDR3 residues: CASSLTRVFGELFF. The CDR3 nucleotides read TGTGCCAGCAGCTTAACCAGGGTTTTCGGGGAGCTGTTTTTT.

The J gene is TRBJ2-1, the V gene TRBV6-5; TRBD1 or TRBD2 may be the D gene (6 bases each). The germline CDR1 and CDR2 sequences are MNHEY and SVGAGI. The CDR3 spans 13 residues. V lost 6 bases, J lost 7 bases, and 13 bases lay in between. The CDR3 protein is CASSGGQANEQFF. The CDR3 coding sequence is TGTGCCAGCAGCGGGGGACAAGCGAATGAGCAGTTCTTC.

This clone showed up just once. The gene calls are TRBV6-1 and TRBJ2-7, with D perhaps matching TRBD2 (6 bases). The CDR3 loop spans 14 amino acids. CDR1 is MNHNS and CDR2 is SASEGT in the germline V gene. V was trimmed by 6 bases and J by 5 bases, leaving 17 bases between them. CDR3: CASSREAGLNEQYF. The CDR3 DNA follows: TGTGCCAGCAGCCGCGAGGCGGGACTTAACGAGCAGTACTTC.

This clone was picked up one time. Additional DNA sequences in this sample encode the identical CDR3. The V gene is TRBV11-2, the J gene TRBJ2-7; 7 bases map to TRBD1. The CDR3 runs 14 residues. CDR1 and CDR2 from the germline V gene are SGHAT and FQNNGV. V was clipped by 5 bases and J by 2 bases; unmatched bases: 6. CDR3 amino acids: CASSQRDRPYEQYF. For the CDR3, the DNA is TGTGCCAGCAGCCAACGGGACAGACCCTACGAGCAGTACTTC.